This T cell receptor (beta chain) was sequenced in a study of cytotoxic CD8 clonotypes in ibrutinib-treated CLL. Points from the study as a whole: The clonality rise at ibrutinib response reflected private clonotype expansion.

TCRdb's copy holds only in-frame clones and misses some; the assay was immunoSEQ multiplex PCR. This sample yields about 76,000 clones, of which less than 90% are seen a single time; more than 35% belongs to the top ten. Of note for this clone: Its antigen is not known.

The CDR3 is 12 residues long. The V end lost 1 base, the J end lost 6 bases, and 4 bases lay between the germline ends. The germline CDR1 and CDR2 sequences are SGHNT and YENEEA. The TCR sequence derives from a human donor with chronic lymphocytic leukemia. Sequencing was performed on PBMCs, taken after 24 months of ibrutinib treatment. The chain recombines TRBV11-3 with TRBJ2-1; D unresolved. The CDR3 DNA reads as TGTGCCAGCAGCTTAGGACGCAATGAGCAGTTCTTC. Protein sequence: CASSLGRNEQFF.